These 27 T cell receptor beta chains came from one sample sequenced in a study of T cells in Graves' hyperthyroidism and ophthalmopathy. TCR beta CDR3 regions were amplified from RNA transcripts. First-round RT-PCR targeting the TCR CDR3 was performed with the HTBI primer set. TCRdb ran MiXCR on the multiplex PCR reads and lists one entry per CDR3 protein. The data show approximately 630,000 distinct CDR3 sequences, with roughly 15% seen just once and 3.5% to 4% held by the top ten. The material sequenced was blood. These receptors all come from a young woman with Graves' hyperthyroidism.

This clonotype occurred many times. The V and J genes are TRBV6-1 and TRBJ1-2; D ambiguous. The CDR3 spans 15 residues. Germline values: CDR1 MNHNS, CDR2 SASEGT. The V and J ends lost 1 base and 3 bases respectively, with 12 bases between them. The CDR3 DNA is TGTGCCAGCAGTGAAGTTGAGCGGGGTGACTATGGCTACACCTTC. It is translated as CASSEVERGDYGYTF.

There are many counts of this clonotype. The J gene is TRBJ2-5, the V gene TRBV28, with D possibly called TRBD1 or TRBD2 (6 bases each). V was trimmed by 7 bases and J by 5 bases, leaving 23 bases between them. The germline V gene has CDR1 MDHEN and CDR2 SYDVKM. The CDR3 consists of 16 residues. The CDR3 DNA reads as TGTGCCAGCACTCCCGGACAAGGGGGGCCAGGGGAGACCCAGTACTTC. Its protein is CASTPGQGGPGETQYF.

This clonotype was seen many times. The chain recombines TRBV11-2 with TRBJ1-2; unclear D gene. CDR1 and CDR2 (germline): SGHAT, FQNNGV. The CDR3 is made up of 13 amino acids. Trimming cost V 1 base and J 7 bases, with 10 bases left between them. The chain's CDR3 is CASSLAGRGGYTF. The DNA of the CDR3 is TGTGCCAGCAGCTTAGCGGGGAGAGGTGGCTACACCTTC.

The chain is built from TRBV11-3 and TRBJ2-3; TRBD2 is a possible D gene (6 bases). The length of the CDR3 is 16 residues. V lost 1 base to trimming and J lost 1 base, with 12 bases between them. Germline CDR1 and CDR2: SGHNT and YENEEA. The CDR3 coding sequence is TGTGCCAGCAGCTTAGGTGTGGAGGGCCGCACAGATACGCAGTATTTT. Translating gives CASSLGVEGRTDTQYF.

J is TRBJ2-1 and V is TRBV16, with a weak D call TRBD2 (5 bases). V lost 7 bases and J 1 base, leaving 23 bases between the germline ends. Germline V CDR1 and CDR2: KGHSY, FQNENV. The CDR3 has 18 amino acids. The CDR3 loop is CASNRPKAEYRSYNEQFF. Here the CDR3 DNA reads TGTGCCAGCAACCGCCCAAAAGCGGAATACAGATCCTACAATGAGCAGTTCTTC.

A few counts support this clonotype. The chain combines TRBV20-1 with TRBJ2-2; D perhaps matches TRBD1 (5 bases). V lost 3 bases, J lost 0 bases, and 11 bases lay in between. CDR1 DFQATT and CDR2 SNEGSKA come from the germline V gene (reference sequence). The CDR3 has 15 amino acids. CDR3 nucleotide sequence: TGCAGTGCTAGCGGTATACAGGCGAACACCGGGGAGCTGTTTTTT. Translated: CSASGIQANTGELFF.

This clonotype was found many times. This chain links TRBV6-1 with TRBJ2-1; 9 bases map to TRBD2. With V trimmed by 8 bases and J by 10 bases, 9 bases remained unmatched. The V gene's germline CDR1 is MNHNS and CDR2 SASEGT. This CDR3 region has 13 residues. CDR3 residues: CASWPSGKREQFF. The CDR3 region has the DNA TGTGCCAGCTGGCCTAGCGGGAAACGGGAGCAGTTCTTC.

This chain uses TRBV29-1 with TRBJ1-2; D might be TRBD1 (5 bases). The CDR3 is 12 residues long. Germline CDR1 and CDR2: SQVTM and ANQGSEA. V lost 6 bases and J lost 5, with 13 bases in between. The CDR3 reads CSVVDRRYGYTF. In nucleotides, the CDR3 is TGCAGCGTCGTCGACAGACGATATGGCTACACCTTC.

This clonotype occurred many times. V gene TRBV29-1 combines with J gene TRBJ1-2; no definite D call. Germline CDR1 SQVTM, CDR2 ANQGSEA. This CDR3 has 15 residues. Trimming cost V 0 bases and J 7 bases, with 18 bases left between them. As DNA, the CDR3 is TGCAGCGTTGAAGATCTTGGGCTGCCTGACGGTGGCTACACCTTC. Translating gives CSVEDLGLPDGGYTF.

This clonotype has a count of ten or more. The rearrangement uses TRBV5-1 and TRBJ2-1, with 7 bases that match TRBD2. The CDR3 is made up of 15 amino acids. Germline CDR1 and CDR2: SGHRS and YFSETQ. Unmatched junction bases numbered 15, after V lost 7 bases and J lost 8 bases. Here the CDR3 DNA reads TGCGCCAGCTGGAGCGGGATCCGGACTGGCTATGAGCAGTTCTTC. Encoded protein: CASWSGIRTGYEQFF.

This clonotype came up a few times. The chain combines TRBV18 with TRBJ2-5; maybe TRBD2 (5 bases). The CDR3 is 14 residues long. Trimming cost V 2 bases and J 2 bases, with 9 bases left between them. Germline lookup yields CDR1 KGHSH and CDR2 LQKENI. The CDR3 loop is CASSPYEGQETQYF. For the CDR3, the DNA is TGTGCCAGCTCACCATATGAGGGACAAGAGACCCAGTACTTC.

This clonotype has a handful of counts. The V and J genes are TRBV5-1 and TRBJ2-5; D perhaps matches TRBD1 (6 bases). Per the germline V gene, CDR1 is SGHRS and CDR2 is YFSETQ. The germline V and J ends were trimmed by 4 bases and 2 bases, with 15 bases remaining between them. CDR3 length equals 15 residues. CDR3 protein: CASSLRGGTQETQYF. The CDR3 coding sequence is TGCGCCAGCAGCCTCAGGGGTGGCACACAAGAGACCCAGTACTTC.

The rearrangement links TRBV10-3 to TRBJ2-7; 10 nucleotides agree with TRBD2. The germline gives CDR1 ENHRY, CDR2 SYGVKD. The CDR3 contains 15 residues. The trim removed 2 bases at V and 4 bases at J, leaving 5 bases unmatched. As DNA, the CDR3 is TGTGCCATCAGTGAGACGGCTAGCGGGAGTTACGAGCAGTACTTC. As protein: CAISETASGSYEQYF.

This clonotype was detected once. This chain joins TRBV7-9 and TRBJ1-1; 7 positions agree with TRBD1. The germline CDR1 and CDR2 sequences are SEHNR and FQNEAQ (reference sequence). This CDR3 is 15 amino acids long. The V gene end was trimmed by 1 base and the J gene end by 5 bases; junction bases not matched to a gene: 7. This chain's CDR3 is CASSLDKGAWTEAFF. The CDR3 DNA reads TGTGCCAGCAGCTTAGACAAGGGGGCCTGGACTGAAGCTTTCTTT.

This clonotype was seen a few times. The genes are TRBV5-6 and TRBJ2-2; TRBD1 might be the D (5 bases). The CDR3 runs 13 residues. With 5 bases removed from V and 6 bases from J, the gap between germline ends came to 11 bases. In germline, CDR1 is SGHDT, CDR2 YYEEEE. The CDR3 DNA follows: TGTGCCAGCAGAGTCGGCAGGGCCGGGGAGCTGTTTTTT. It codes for CASRVGRAGELFF.

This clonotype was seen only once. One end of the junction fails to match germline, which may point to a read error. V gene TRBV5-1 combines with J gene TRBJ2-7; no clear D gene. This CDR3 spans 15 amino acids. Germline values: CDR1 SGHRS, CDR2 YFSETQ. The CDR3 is CASGFGIDVVYEQYF. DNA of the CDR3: TGCGCCAGCGGCTTTGGGATCGACGTTGTATACGAGCAGTACTTC.

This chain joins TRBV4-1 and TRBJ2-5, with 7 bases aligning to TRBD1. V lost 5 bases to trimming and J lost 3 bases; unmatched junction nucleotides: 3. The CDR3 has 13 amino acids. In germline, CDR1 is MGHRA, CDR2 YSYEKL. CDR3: CASSAGTEETQYF. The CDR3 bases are TGCGCCAGCAGCGCTGGGACAGAAGAGACCCAGTACTTC.

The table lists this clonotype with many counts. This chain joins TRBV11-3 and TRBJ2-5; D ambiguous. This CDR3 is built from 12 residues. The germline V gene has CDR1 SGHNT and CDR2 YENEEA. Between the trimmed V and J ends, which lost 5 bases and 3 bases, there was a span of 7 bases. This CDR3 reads CASSGREETQYF. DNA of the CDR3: TGTGCCAGCAGCGGACGGGAAGAGACCCAGTACTTC. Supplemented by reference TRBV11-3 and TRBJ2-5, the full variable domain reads EAGVVQSPRYKIIEKKQPVAFWCNPISGHNTLYWYLQNLGQGPELLIRYENEEAVDDSQLPKDRFSAERLKGVDSTLKIQPAELGDSAVYLCASSGREETQYFGPGTRLLVL.

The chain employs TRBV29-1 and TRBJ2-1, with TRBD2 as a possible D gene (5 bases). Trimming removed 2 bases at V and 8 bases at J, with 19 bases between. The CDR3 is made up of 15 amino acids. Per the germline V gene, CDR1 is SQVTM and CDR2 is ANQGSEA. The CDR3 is CSVELAFPIFDEQFF. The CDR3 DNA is TGCAGCGTTGAACTAGCCTTTCCAATATTTGATGAGCAGTTCTTC.

Written as DNA, the CDR3 is TGTGCCAGCAGTTACTCGAGCGGGGCAGAGACCCAGTACTTC. Its translation: CASSYSSGAETQYF. The gene calls are TRBV6-5 and TRBJ2-5, with 7 positions matching TRBD2. The CDR3 totals 14 residues. Germline V gives CDR1 MNHEY, CDR2 SVGAGI. V was pared by 0 bases and J by 4 bases, with 2 bases of the junction left unmatched.

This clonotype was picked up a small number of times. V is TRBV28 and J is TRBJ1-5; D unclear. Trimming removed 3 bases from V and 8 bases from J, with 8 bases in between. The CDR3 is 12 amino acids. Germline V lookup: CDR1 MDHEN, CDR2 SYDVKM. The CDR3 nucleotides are TGTGCCAGCAGTTTTATTAGGGAGCCCCAGCATTTT. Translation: CASSFIREPQHF.

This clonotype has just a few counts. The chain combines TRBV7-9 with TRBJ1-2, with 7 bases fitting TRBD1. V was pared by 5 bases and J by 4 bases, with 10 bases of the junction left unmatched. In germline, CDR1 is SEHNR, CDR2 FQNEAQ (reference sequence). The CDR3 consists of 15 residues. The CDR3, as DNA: TGTGCCAGCAGCCTAACAGGGGTCGACAGCTATGGCTACACCTTC. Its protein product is CASSLTGVDSYGYTF.

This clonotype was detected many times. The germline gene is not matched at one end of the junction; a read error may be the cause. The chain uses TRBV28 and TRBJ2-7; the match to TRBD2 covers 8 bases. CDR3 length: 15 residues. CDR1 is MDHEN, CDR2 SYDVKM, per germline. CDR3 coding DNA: TGTACCAGCAGCTACCGGGGGGGGAGAGAGGACGAGCAGTACTTC. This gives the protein CTSSYRGGREDEQYF.

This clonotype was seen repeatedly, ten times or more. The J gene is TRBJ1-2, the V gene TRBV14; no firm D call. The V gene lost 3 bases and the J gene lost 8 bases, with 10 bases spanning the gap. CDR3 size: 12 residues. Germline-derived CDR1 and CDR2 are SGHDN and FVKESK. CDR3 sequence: CASSQYGVGYTF. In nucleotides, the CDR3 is TGTGCCAGCAGCCAGTACGGGGTCGGCTACACCTTC.

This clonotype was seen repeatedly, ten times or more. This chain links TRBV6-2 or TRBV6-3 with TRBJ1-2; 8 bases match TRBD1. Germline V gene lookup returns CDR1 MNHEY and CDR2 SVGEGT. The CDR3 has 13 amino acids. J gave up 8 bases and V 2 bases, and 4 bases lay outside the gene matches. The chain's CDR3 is CASSYPSGGGYTF. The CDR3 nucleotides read TGTGCCAGCAGTTACCCTTCAGGGGGCGGCTACACCTTC.

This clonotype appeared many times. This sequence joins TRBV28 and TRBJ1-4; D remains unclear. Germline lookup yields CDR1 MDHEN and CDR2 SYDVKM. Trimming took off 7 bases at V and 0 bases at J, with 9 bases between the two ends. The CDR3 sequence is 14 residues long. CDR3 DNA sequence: TGTGCCAGCACTGACTCTTCAACTAATGAAAAACTGTTTTTT. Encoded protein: CASTDSSTNEKLFF.

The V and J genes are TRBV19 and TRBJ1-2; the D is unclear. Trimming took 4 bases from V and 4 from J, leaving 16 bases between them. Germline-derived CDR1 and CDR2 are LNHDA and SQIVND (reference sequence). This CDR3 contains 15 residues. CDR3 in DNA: TGTGCCAGTAGTACTAGGAGACCTGGTGGCTATGGCTACACCTTC. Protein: CASSTRRPGGYGYTF. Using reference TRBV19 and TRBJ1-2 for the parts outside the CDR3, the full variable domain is DGGITQSPKYLFRKEGQNVTLSCEQNLNHDAMYWYRQDPGQGLRLIYYSQIVNDFQKGDIAEGYSVSREKKESFPLTVTSAQKNPTAFYLCASSTRRPGGYGYTFGSGTRLTVV.